Below are 13 T cell receptor beta chains sequenced from a single sample in a study of GPR56 and killer-like receptors on CD4 memory cells. FACS enrichment separated five CD4+ populations based on killer cell lectin-like receptor and GPR56 expression. TCRdb re-called the reads; every CDR3 protein appears as one record, without DNA. This listing includes just under 1,000 distinct CDR3 sequences. The material sequenced was memory CD4+ T cells from blood. The receptor source for this set is a human donor in good health.

The genes are TRBV2 and TRBJ2-5; TCRdb gives TRBD2 as the D gene, but with no DNA this cannot be confirmed. CDR1 SNHLY and CDR2 FYNNEI come from the germline V gene. The CDR3 is made up of 14 amino acids. Here the CDR3 reads CASSLSSGRETQYF. The whole variable domain, remainder taken from reference TRBV2 and TRBJ2-5, is EPEVTQTPSHQVTQMGQEVILRCVPISNHLYFYWYRQILGQKVEFLVSFYNNEISEKSEIFDDQFSVERPDGSNFTLKIRSTKLEDSAMYFCASSLSSGRETQYFGPGTRLLVL.

The V and J genes are TRBV12-3 or TRBV12-4 and TRBJ2-7. CDR3 size: 11 residues. The CDR3 region is CASSLGHEQYF.

Its frequency marks this clonotype as large. J is TRBJ2-2 and V is TRBV10-2; TCRdb's D call of TRBD1 is untestable without DNA. The CDR3 is 14 amino acids. Germline V gene sequence: CDR1 WSHSY, CDR2 SAAADI. The CDR3 sequence is CASGPGTATGELFF.

This clonotype is labeled medium-sized based on frequency. The chain combines TRBV18 with TRBJ2-2. Germline assignment: CDR1 KGHSH and CDR2 LQKENI. The CDR3 loop spans 13 amino acids. The CDR3 is CASSPRVLGELFF.

The chain couples TRBV4-1 to TRBJ2-7; TCRdb picks TRBD1, but there is no DNA to check that call. There are 16 residues in the CDR3. CDR1 and CDR2 from the germline V gene are MGHRA and YSYEKL. CDR3 sequence reads: CASSQQTGGYSYEQYF.

This chain uses TRBV4-1 with TRBJ1-2; the D call from TCRdb, TRBD1, cannot be confirmed without DNA. Germline values: CDR1 MGHRA, CDR2 YSYEKL. The CDR3 has 14 amino acids. The CDR3 sequence: CASSQNPRTESYTF.

Measured by frequency, this clonotype is large. The chain couples TRBV6-6 to TRBJ2-3. Germline CDR1 MNHNY, CDR2 SVGAGI (reference sequence). There are 13 residues in the CDR3. This chain's CDR3 is CASSYSLRDTQYF.

Considering frequency, this clonotype is medium-sized. The chain employs TRBV18 and TRBJ2-3. Germline loops: CDR1 KGHSH, CDR2 LQKENI. The length of the CDR3 is 13 residues. This chain's CDR3 is CASSPPGTDTQYF.

This clonotype is called medium-sized based on its frequency. The rearrangement joins TRBV5-6 to TRBJ2-5; TCRdb's assignment of TRBD2 cannot be checked, as there is no DNA. The germline gives CDR1 SGHDT, CDR2 YYEEEE. This CDR3 comprises 17 residues. The CDR3 loop is CASSPVGLWRAPKTQYF. Looking up the rest from reference TRBV5-6 and TRBJ2-5 gives the full variable domain: DAGVTQSPTHLIKTRGQQVTLRCSPKSGHDTVSWYQQALGQGPQFIFQYYEEEERQRGNFPDRFSGHQFPNYSSELNVNALLLGDSALYLCASSPVGLWRAPKTQYFGPGTRLLVL.

Frequency places this clonotype as large. This chain uses TRBV5-6 with TRBJ2-1; the TRBD1 assignment by TCRdb is unverifiable without DNA. The CDR3 covers 16 residues. CDR1 SGHDT and CDR2 YYEEEE come from the germline V gene. CDR3 in amino acids: CASSSTGTGVYNEQFF.

This clonotype counts as large (0.1 to 1%) by frequency. This chain joins TRBV6-1 and TRBJ2-6; TCRdb gives TRBD1 as the D gene, but with no DNA this cannot be confirmed. CDR1 is MNHNS and CDR2 is SASEGT in the germline V gene. This CDR3 comprises 16 residues. CDR3 in amino acids: CASKRTGESGANVLTF.

Measured by frequency, this clonotype is medium-sized. The rearrangement links TRBV20-1 to TRBJ1-1; the TRBD1 assignment by TCRdb is unverifiable without DNA. CDR3 size: 12 residues. The germline V gene has CDR1 DFQATT and CDR2 SNEGSKA (reference sequence). The CDR3 protein is CSARQGDTEAFF.

This clonotype is medium-sized by frequency. J is TRBJ2-1 and V is TRBV12-3 or TRBV12-4; TCRdb's D call, TRBD1, is unchecked because there is no DNA. The CDR3 is made up of 17 amino acids. The CDR3 region is CASRPPIRRVGNNEQFF.